The 29 T cell receptor beta chains given below trace back to one sample, sequenced in a study of early T cells in non-severe SARS-CoV-2 infection. One entry per CDR3 protein results from TCRdb running MiXCR on the 5' RACE reads. The sample shows tens of thousands of distinct CDR3 sequences, approximately 6.9% of them seen only once. Input material: whole blood. Every receptor here comes from an adult who was a healthcare worker with PCR-confirmed SARS-CoV-2 infection or an uninfected control (not recorded which).

This clonotype was seen at least ten times. The rearrangement joins TRBV5-8 to TRBJ1-2; D ambiguous. The CDR3 sequence is 12 residues long. V shed 0 bases and J shed 7 bases, with 7 bases lying between them. Germline V gene data show CDR1 as SGHTS and CDR2 as YDEGEE. CDR3 DNA sequence: TGTGCCAGCAGCTTGGGCTCACGTGGCTACACCTTC. It specifies CASSLGSRGYTF.

As to this clonotype: This clone may be a read error of a much larger clone one base away. The genes are TRBV2 and TRBJ1-3, with TRBD1 as a possible D gene (5 bases). This CDR3 has 13 residues. CDR1 is SNHLY and CDR2 is FYNNEI in the germline V gene. CDR3 sequence: CASGTNSGYTIYF. In DNA form, the CDR3 reads TGTGCCAGCGGGACCAACTCTGGATACACCATATATTTT.

The chain couples TRBV20-1 to TRBJ2-1; the D gene could be TRBD1 or TRBD2 (6 bases each). V shed 6 bases and J shed 7 bases, with 19 bases lying between them. The length of the CDR3 is 14 residues. The germline V gene encodes CDR1 DFQATT and CDR2 SNEGSKA (reference sequence). CDR3 nucleotide sequence: TGCAGTGCAACCTGGGGGCGGGGAGGAAATGAGCAGTTCTTC. Encoded protein: CSATWGRGGNEQFF.

This clonotype was counted many times. V and J are TRBV29-1 and TRBJ2-7, with TRBD1 matching over 8 bases. The length of the CDR3 is 12 residues. Germline values: CDR1 SQVTM, CDR2 ANQGSEA. The ends lost 6 bases at V and 4 bases at J; junction bases unmatched: 5. The CDR3 protein is CSVDGQGYEQYF. The CDR3 region has the DNA TGCAGCGTGGACGGACAGGGTTACGAGCAGTACTTC.

The CDR3 is CASSDPSRTQYF. Here the CDR3 DNA reads TGTGCCAGCAGTGACCCATCTCGGACCCAGTACTTC. This sequence joins TRBV6-2 or TRBV6-3 and TRBJ2-5; D is ambiguous. V lost 5 bases and J 7 bases, leaving 11 bases between the germline ends. Germline assignment: CDR1 MNHEY and CDR2 SVGEGT. The CDR3 is 12 residues long.

This clonotype was observed at least ten times. The V and J genes are TRBV5-4 and TRBJ2-6, with 8 bases matching TRBD2. After removal of 4 bases from V and 2 bases from J, the junction contained 2 bases not matched to a gene. The V gene's germline CDR1 is SGHNT and CDR2 YYREEE (reference sequence). The CDR3 sequence is 15 residues long. The CDR3 DNA sequence: TGTGCCAGCAGCCTTAGCGGGGCTGGGGCCAACGTCCTGACTTTC. Translated, it gives CASSLSGAGANVLTF.

At least ten counts were recorded for this clonotype. V gene TRBV7-6 combines with J gene TRBJ1-3, with 7 bases fitting TRBD1. The trim removed 5 bases at V and 7 bases at J, leaving 11 bases unmatched. From germline, CDR1 is SGHVS and CDR2 FNYEAQ. The CDR3 covers 15 residues. CDR3 in DNA: TGTGCCAGCAGCCCCACAGGGGCGAGAGGGAACACCATATATTTT. This encodes CASSPTGARGNTIYF.

The table lists this clonotype with many counts. J is TRBJ2-1 and V is TRBV7-8, with D maybe TRBD1 (6 bases). Trimming pared 0 bases from V and 15 bases from J, leaving 18 bases between. This CDR3 spans 14 amino acids. Germline values: CDR1 SGHVS, CDR2 FQNEAQ. The CDR3 bases are TGTGCCAGCAGCTTAGCGCTAGGGGGAGTAATAGGGTTCTTC. Protein sequence: CASSLALGGVIGFF.

This clonotype was detected ten times or more. V is TRBV6-5 and J is TRBJ2-1, with 9 nucleotides matching TRBD2. Trimming cost V 6 bases and J 7 bases; bases outside gene matches: 13. Germline CDR1 and CDR2: MNHEY and SVGAGI. This CDR3 spans 16 amino acids. The CDR3 loop is CASSQDGLAGINEQFF. For the CDR3, the DNA is TGTGCCAGCAGCCAAGACGGGCTAGCGGGGATAAATGAGCAGTTCTTC.

The chain recombines TRBV5-4 with TRBJ2-7; D gene ambiguous. The V gene's germline CDR1 is SGHNT and CDR2 YYREEE (reference sequence). With 0 bases removed from V and 0 bases from J, the gap between germline ends came to 10 bases. The CDR3 runs 15 residues. For the CDR3, the DNA is TGTGCCAGCAGCTTGGCCGGGCAGAGCTCCTACGAGCAGTACTTC. Protein product: CASSLAGQSSYEQYF.

This clonotype was detected ten times or more. The chain joins TRBV27 to TRBJ2-7; maybe TRBD2 (6 bases). Germline assignment: CDR1 MNHEY and CDR2 SMNVEV (reference sequence). V lost 3 bases and J lost 0, with 9 bases in between. This CDR3 spans 14 amino acids. Here the CDR3 DNA reads TGTGCCAGCAGTTTTTCCGGGAGCTCCTACGAGCAGTACTTC. Its translation is CASSFSGSSYEQYF.

This clonotype was seen a few times. The chain has TRBV11-3 and TRBJ2-7; no clear D. From germline, CDR1 is SGHNT and CDR2 YENEEA. Deletions cut 0 bases from V and 6 bases from J, with 18 bases between. This CDR3 has 16 residues. CDR3 region: CASSLENAERMGEQYF. CDR3 sequence (DNA): TGTGCCAGCAGCTTAGAAAATGCGGAGAGGATGGGCGAGCAGTACTTC.

Ten or more counts support this clonotype. The junction does not match germline at one end; this may be a read error. The gene calls are TRBV7-7 and TRBJ1-1, with D tentatively TRBD1 (5 bases). Germline V gene data show CDR1 as SSHAT and CDR2 as FNYEAQ (reference sequence). CDR3 length: 13 residues. For the CDR3, the DNA is TGTGCTAGCAGCGCAGGGCCTTTGACTGAAGCTTTCTTT. This encodes CASSAGPLTEAFF.

This chain uses TRBV11-2 with TRBJ2-5, with TRBD2 matching 12 bases. The germline gives CDR1 SGHAT, CDR2 FQNNGV. V lost 0 bases and J lost 4; bases outside the gene matches: 6. This CDR3 has 17 residues. The DNA for the CDR3 is TGTGCCAGCAGCTTAGATGGAACTAGCGGGGGGCGAGAGACCCAGTACTTC. As protein: CASSLDGTSGGRETQYF.

This clonotype showed up many times. The chain carries TRBV19 and TRBJ1-4; D is unclear. Germline V gives CDR1 LNHDA, CDR2 SQIVND (reference sequence). The CDR3 covers 14 residues. Trimming stripped 7 bases from V and 0 bases from J, with 9 bases between. As DNA, the CDR3 is TGTGCCAGTACAGGCGGGGCAACTAATGAAAAACTGTTTTTT. Translation gives CASTGGATNEKLFF.

In its sample, this clonotype was seen many times. The chain has TRBV19 and TRBJ2-7, with 11 bases lining up with TRBD1. The CDR3 runs 17 residues. Germline V lookup: CDR1 LNHDA, CDR2 SQIVND (reference sequence). J lost 3 bases, V lost 1 base, and 8 bases had no gene match. The CDR3 loop reads CASSIAGRTGGFYEQYF. CDR3 bases: TGTGCCAGTAGTATAGCGGGGAGGACAGGGGGCTTCTACGAGCAGTACTTC.

This clonotype was counted only a few times. The chain joins TRBV29-1 to TRBJ1-1; 9 nucleotides align to TRBD1. The CDR3 is made up of 15 amino acids. V lost 0 bases, J lost 0 bases, and 2 bases stayed unmatched. The V gene's germline CDR1 is SQVTM and CDR2 ANQGSEA. The DNA of the CDR3 is TGCAGCGTTGAAGATTGGACAGGGGTGAACACTGAAGCTTTCTTT. Translation gives CSVEDWTGVNTEAFF.

This clonotype was counted many times. The chain uses TRBV7-8 and TRBJ1-2; D remains unclear. Trimming took off 5 bases at V and 2 bases at J, with 15 bases between the two ends. Germline CDR1 SGHVS, CDR2 FQNEAQ. The CDR3 is 15 residues long. Written as DNA, the CDR3 is TGTGCCAGCAGCCAGGAGAGGTCCCGCAACTATGGCTACACCTTC. This sequence encodes CASSQERSRNYGYTF.

This clonotype occurred a few times. This chain connects TRBV14 to TRBJ1-1; TRBD1 is a possible D gene (5 bases). The germline V and J ends were trimmed by 3 bases and 0 bases, with 8 bases remaining between them. The germline V gene has CDR1 SGHDN and CDR2 FVKESK. The CDR3 has 14 amino acids. The CDR3 coding sequence is TGTGCCAGCAGCCAGATACAGGTGAACACTGAAGCTTTCTTT. Its translation is CASSQIQVNTEAFF.

This clonotype came up a few times. V gene TRBV7-2 combines with J gene TRBJ1-2; D may be TRBD1 (5 bases). V was trimmed by 8 bases and J by 0 bases, leaving 13 bases between them. The germline V gene encodes CDR1 SGHTA and CDR2 FQGNSA. The CDR3 covers 14 residues. CDR3 coding DNA: TGTGCCAGCGGCAGGGAGCTTGCTAACTATGGCTACACCTTC. This gives the protein CASGRELANYGYTF.

The chain is built from TRBV7-2 and TRBJ2-1; no firm D call. Trimming shortened V by 5 bases and J by 0 bases, and 5 bases separated the two germline ends. CDR1 and CDR2 from the germline V gene are SGHTA and FQGNSA. This CDR3 has 13 amino acids. The CDR3 sequence is CASSPRSYNEQFF. The CDR3 DNA is TGTGCCAGCAGCCCTCGCTCCTACAATGAGCAGTTCTTC.

This chain joins TRBV7-2 and TRBJ2-4, with D perhaps matching TRBD1 (6 bases). The germline V and J ends were trimmed by 3 bases and 6 bases, with 12 bases remaining between them. The CDR3 is made up of 14 amino acids. Germline CDR1 SGHTA, CDR2 FQGNSA. The CDR3, as DNA: TGTGCCAGCAGCTTGATGCAGGGGCTAAACATTCAGTACTTC. It is translated as CASSLMQGLNIQYF.

Only a few counts were recorded for this clonotype. The chain is built from TRBV10-3 and TRBJ1-1, with D maybe TRBD1 (5 bases). Trimming stripped 0 bases from V and 2 bases from J, with 10 bases between. Per the germline V gene, CDR1 is ENHRY and CDR2 is SYGVKD. This CDR3 region has 15 residues. In DNA, the CDR3 is TGTGCCATCAGTGAGTCTCGACAGACAAACACTGAAGCTTTCTTT. Protein product: CAISESRQTNTEAFF.

The chain has TRBV27 and TRBJ2-5; 12 bases match TRBD1. V gave up 6 bases and J gave up 4 bases; unmatched junction bases: 9. The germline gives CDR1 MNHEY, CDR2 SMNVEV (reference sequence). There are 16 residues in the CDR3. CDR3 protein: CASSPGTGGNGETQYF. Here the CDR3 DNA reads TGTGCCAGCAGCCCGGGGACAGGGGGCAACGGAGAGACCCAGTACTTC.

This sequence joins TRBV11-3 and TRBJ2-5; TRBD2 matches at 7 bases. V lost 5 bases, J lost 3 bases, and 9 bases stayed unmatched. The length of the CDR3 is 15 residues. Germline V gene data show CDR1 as SGHNT and CDR2 as YENEEA. This CDR3 is CASSPRMGGEETQYF. In DNA form, the CDR3 reads TGTGCCAGCAGCCCTCGGATGGGGGGGGAAGAGACCCAGTACTTC.

This sequence joins TRBV9 and TRBJ1-4; the match to TRBD1 covers 7 bases. The CDR3 is made up of 14 amino acids. The V gene end was trimmed by 5 bases and the J gene end by 5 bases; junction bases not matched to a gene: 6. Looked up from germline, CDR1 is SGDLS and CDR2 is YYNGEE. The CDR3 DNA follows: TGTGCCAGCAGTGATGACAGGGCGAATGAAAAACTGTTTTTT. Protein: CASSDDRANEKLFF.

This clonotype was detected ten times or more. The chain carries TRBV6-2 or TRBV6-3 and TRBJ2-5; 8 bases align to TRBD2. J gave up 3 bases and V 4 bases, and 7 bases lay outside the gene matches. The CDR3 length is 15 residues. Germline CDR1 and CDR2: MNHEY and SVGEGT. CDR3 region: CASSFWRGVEETQYF. Written as DNA, the CDR3 is TGTGCCAGCAGTTTTTGGCGGGGGGTGGAAGAGACCCAGTACTTC.

The chain has TRBV6-2 or TRBV6-3 and TRBJ2-1; weak D call: TRBD1 (5 bases). V shed 2 bases and J shed 0 bases, with 11 bases lying between them. The germline gives CDR1 MNHEY, CDR2 SVGEGT. This CDR3 spans 16 amino acids. The CDR3, as DNA: TGTGCCAGCAGTTACGTGGGCAGGGCCTCCTACAATGAGCAGTTCTTC. This encodes CASSYVGRASYNEQFF.

This clonotype was counted only a few times. This chain links TRBV6-2 or TRBV6-3 with TRBJ2-5; possibly TRBD2 for D (5 bases). V gave up 10 bases and J gave up 6 bases, with 15 bases separating them. The CDR3 is made up of 12 amino acids. Per germline, CDR1 MNHEY and CDR2 SVGEGT. The CDR3: CATGRLVKTQYF. In DNA form, the CDR3 reads TGTGCCACGGGAAGGCTTGTGAAGACCCAGTACTTC.